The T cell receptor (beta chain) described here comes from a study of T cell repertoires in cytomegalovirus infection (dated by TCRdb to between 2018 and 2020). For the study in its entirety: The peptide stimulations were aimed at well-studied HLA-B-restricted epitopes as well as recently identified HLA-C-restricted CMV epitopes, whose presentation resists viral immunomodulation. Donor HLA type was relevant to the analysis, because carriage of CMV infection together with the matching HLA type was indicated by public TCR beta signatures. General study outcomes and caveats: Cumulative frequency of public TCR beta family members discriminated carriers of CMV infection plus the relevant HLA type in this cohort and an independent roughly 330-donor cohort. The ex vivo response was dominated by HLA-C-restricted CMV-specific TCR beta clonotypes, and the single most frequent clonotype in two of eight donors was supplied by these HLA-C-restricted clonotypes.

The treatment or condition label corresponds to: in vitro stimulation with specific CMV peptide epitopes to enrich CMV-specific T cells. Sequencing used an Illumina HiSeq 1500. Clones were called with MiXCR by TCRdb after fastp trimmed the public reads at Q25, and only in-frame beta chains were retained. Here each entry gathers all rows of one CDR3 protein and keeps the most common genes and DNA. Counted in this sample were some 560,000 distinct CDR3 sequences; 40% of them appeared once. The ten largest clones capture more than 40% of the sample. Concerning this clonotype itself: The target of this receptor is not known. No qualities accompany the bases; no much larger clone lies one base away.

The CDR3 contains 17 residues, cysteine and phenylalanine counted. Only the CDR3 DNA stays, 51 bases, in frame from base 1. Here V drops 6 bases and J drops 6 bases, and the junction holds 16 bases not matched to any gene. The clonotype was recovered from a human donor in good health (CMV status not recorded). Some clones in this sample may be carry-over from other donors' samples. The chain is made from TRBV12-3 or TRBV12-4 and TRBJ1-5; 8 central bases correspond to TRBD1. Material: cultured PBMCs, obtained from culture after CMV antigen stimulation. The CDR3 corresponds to CASSKTLPTGGRQPQHF. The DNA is TGTGCCAGCAGCAAGACTCTTCCTACAGGGGGTCGTCAGCCCCAGCATTTT.